The 3 T cell receptor beta chains below were found in one sample sequenced in a study of shared clonotypes between healthy human individuals. Some clones are missing from TCRdb's copy, which holds only in-frame ones; the method was immunoSEQ multiplex PCR. The sample shows about 800,000 clones, 96% of them seen only once. Terminally differentiated effector memory CD45RA+ cells were left out of the naive CD8 fraction, which was CD45RO-negative and positively selected for CCR7. The specimen sequenced was naive CD8+ T cells sorted from blood. These receptor sequences come from a man aged 30 to 45 in good health.

The rearrangement uses TRBV7-9 and TRBJ1-5, with a tentative D call TRBD1 (5 bases). The CDR3 covers 14 residues. Trimming left V 5 bases short and J 5 bases short, with 13 bases between. CDR1 and CDR2 from the germline V gene are SEHNR and FQNEAQ (reference sequence). CDR3 loop: CASSDDRLDQPQHF. Written as DNA, the CDR3 is TGTGCCAGCAGCGACGACAGACTAGATCAGCCCCAGCATTTT.

A remark on this clone: This sample also contains other DNA sequences that code for the same CDR3. The chain couples TRBV7-6 to TRBJ2-7; 9 nucleotides align to TRBD1. Germline V gene data show CDR1 as SGHVS and CDR2 as FNYEAQ. Unmatched junction bases numbered 2, after V lost 1 base and J lost 4 bases. The CDR3 is made up of 14 amino acids. The CDR3, as DNA: TGTGCCAGCAGCTTAGGGGGGACAGGGTACGAGCAGTACTTC. Encoded protein: CASSLGGTGYEQYF.

This clone was recorded only once. V usage is TRBV19 and J usage is TRBJ2-1; tentatively, D is TRBD2 (6 bases). V dropped 0 bases and J dropped 3 bases, with 15 bases sitting between them. The germline V gene has CDR1 LNHDA and CDR2 SQIVND (reference sequence). This CDR3 has 17 amino acids. CDR3 protein: CASSIDESGLFYNEQFF. As DNA, the CDR3 is TGTGCCAGTAGTATAGATGAGTCAGGACTATTCTACAATGAGCAGTTCTTC.